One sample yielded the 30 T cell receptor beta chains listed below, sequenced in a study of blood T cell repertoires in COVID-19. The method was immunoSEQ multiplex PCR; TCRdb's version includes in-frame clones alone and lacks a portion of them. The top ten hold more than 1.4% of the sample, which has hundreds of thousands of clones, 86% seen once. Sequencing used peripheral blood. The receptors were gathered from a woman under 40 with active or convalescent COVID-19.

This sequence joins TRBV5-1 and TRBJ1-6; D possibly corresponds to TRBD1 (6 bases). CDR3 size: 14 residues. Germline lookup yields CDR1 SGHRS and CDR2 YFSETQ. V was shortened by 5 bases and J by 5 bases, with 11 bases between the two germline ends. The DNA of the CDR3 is TGCGCCAGCAGGCCGGGGGGCAATAATTCACCCCTCCACTTT. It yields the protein CASRPGGNNSPLHF.

The CDR3 coding sequence is TGTGCCAGTAGTATAAATACAGGGTCGGGAAAACTGTTTTTT. It encodes CASSINTGSGKLFF. J is TRBJ1-4 and V is TRBV19; TRBD1 is a possible D gene (6 bases). Germline V gene data show CDR1 as LNHDA and CDR2 as SQIVND (reference sequence). V dropped 2 bases and J dropped 10 bases, with 14 bases sitting between them. The CDR3 consists of 14 residues.

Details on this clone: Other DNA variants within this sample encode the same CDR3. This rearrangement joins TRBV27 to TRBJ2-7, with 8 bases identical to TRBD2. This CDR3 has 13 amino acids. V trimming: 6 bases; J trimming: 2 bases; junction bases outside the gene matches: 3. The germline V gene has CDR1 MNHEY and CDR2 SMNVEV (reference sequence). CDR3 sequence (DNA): TGTGCCAGCAGCTCGGGGGGGCCCTACGAGCAGTACTTC. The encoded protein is CASSSGGPYEQYF.

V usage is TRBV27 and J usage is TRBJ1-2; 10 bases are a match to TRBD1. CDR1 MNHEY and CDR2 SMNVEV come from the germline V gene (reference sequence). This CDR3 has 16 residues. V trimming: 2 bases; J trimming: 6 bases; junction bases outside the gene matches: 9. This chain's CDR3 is CASSLGRQGARDGYTF. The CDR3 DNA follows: TGTGCCAGCAGTTTAGGCCGACAGGGGGCCAGGGATGGCTACACCTTC.

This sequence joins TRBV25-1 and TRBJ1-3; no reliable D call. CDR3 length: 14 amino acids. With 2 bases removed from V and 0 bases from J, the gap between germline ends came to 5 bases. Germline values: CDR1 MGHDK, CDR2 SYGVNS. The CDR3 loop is CASSERSSGNTIYF. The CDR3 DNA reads TGTGCCAGCAGTGAAAGGAGCTCTGGAAACACCATATATTTT.

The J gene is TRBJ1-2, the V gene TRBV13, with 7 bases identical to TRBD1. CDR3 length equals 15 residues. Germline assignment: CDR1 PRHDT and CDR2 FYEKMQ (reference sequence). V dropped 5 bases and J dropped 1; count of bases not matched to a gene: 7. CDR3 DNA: TGTGCCAGCAGCCATGCGACAGGGATTAACTATGGCTACACCTTC. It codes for CASSHATGINYGYTF.

In DNA, the CDR3 is TGTGCCAGCATCCCCCCGGGACATTCTGCCTACGAGCAGTACTTC. Its protein product is CASIPPGHSAYEQYF. The J gene is TRBJ2-7, the V gene TRBV6-7; perhaps TRBD1 as D (6 bases). TRBV6-7 carries the ORF label, with uncertain function. V lost 7 bases and J 2 bases, leaving 18 bases between the germline ends. The CDR3 totals 15 residues.

CDR3 residues: CASSGTATNEKLFF. The CDR3 DNA reads TGTGCCAGCAGCGGGACAGCAACTAATGAAAAACTGTTTTTT. The chain uses TRBV6-1 and TRBJ1-4; TRBD1 matches at 7 bases. CDR1 is MNHNS and CDR2 is SASEGT in the germline V gene. Trimming at V came to 6 bases and at J to 0 bases, leaving 1 base not matched to a gene. The CDR3 totals 14 residues.

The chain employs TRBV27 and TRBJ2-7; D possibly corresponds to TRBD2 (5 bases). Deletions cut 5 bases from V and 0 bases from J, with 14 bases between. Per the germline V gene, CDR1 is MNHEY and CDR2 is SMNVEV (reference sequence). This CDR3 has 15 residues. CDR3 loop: CASSPGRENSYEQYF. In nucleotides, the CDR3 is TGTGCCAGCAGTCCCGGACGGGAAAACTCCTACGAGCAGTACTTC.

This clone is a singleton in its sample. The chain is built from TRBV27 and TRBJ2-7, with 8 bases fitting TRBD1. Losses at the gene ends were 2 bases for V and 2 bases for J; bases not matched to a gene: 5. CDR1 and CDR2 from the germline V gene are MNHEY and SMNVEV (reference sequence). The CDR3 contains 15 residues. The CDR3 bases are TGTGCCAGCAGTTTAGGACAGGGTTATGCCTACGAGCAGTACTTC. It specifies CASSLGQGYAYEQYF.

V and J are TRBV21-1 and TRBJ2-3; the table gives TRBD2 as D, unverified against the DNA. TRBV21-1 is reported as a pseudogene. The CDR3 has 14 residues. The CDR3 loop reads CADRCGGSTDTQYF. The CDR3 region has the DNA TGTGCCGACCGGTGCGGGGGGTCCACAGATACGCAGTATTTT.

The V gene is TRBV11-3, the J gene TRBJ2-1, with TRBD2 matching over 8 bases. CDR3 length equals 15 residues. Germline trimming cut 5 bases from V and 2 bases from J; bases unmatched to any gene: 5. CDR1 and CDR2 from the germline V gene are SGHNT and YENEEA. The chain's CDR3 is CASSRSGGTYNEQFF. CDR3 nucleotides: TGTGCCAGCAGCCGCAGCGGGGGTACCTACAATGAGCAGTTCTTC.

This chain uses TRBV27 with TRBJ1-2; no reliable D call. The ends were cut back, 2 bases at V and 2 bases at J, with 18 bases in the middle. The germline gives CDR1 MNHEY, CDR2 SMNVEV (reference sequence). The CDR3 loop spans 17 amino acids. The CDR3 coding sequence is TGTGCCAGCAGTTTAAATCTCCTCGTCTCCTTAAACTATGGCTACACCTTC. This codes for CASSLNLLVSLNYGYTF.

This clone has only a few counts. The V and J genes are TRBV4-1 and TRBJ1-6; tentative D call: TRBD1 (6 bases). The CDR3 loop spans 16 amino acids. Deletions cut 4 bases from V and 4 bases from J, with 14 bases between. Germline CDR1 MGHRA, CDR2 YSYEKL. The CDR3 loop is CASSPARGQYNSPLHF. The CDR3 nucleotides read TGCGCCAGCAGCCCGGCGAGAGGACAGTATAATTCACCCCTCCACTTT.

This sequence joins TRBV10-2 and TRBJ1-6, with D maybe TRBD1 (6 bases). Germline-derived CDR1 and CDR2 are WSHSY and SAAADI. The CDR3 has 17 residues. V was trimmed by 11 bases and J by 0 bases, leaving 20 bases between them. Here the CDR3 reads CASGGQGTSSYNSPLHF. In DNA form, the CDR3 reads TGCGCCTCGGGGGGGCAGGGGACGAGCTCCTATAATTCACCCCTCCACTTT.

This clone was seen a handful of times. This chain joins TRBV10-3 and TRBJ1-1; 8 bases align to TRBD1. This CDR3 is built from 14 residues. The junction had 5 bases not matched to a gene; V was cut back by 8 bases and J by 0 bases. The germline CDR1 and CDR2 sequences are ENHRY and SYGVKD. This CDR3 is CAIAMGQVNTEAFF. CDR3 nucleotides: TGTGCCATCGCCATGGGACAGGTGAACACTGAAGCTTTCTTT.

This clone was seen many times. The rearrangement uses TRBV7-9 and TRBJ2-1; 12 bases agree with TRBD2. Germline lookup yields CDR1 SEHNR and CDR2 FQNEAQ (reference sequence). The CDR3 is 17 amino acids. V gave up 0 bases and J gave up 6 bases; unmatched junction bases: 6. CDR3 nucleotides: TGTGCCAGCAGCTTAGCGGAGGGACTAGCGGGCTTCAATGAGCAGTTCTTC. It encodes CASSLAEGLAGFNEQFF.

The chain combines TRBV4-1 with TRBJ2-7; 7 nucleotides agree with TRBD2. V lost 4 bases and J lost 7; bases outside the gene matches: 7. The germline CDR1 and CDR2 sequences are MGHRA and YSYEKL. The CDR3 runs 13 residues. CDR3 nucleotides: TGCGCCAGCAGCCGAGCCCAGGGAGGGGAGCAGTACTTC. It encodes CASSRAQGGEQYF.

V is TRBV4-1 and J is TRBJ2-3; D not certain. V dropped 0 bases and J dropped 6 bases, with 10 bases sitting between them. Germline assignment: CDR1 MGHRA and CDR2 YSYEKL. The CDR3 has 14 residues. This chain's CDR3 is CASSQERATDTQYF. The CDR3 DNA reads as TGCGCCAGCAGCCAAGAACGAGCGACGGATACGCAGTATTTT.

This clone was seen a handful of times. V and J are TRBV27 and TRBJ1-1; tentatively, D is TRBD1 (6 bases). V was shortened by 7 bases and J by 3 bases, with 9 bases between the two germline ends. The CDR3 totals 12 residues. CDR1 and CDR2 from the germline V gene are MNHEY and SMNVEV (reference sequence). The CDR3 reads CASTGADTEAFF. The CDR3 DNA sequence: TGTGCCAGCACAGGGGCAGACACTGAAGCTTTCTTT.

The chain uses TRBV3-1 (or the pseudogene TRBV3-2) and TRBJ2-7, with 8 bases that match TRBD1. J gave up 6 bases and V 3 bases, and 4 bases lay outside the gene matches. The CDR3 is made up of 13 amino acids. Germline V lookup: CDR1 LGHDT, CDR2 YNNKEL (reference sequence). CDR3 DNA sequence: TGTGCCAGCAGCCAGGACAGGGTTTCCGAGCAGTACTTC. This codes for CASSQDRVSEQYF.

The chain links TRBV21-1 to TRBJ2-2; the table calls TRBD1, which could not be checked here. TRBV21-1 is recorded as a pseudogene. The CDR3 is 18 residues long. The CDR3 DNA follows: TGTGCCAGCAGCCCTGCCCGACAGGGCTGTGCGAACACCGGGGAGCTGTTTTTT. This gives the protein CASSPARQGCANTGELFF.

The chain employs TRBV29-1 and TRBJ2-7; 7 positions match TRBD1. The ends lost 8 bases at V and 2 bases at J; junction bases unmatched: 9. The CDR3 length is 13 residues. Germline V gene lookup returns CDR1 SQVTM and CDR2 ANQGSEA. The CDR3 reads CSTRDSSTYEQYF. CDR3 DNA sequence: TGCAGCACCCGGGACAGTTCCACCTACGAGCAGTACTTC.

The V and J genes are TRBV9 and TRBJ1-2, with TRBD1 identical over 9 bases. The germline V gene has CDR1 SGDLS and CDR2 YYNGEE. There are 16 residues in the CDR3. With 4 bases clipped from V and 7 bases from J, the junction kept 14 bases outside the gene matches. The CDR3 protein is CASSPGQGPSPVGYTF. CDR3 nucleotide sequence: TGTGCCAGCAGCCCGGGACAGGGCCCCTCTCCGGTTGGCTACACCTTC.

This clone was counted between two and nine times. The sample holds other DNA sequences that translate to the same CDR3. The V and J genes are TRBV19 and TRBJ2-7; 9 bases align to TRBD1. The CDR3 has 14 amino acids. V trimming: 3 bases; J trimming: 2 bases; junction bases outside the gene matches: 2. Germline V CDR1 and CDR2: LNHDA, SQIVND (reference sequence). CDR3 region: CASSIGTGPYEQYF. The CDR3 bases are TGTGCCAGTAGTATCGGGACAGGGCCCTACGAGCAGTACTTC.

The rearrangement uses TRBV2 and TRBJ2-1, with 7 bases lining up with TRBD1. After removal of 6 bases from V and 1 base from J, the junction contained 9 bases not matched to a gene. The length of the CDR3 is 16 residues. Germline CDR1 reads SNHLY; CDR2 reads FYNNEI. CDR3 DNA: TGTGCCAGCAGGATCCCCGCAGGGGGTTCCTACAATGAGCAGTTCTTC. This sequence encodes CASRIPAGGSYNEQFF.

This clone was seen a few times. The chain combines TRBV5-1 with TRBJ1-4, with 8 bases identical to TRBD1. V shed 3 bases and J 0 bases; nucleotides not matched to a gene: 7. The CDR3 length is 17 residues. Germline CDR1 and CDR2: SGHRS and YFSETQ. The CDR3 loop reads CASSSWTGPATNEKLFF. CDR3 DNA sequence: TGCGCCAGCAGCTCATGGACAGGGCCTGCAACTAATGAAAAACTGTTTTTT.

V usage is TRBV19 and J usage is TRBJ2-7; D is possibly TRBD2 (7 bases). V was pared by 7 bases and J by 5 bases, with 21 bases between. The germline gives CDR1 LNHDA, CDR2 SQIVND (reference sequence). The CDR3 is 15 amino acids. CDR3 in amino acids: CASTQGRGVFDEQYF. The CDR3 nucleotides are TGTGCCAGTACCCAGGGGAGGGGTGTGTTCGACGAGCAGTACTTC.

The CDR3 sequence: CASSVTGWTDQPQHF. The CDR3 region has the DNA TGTGCCAGCAGTGTGACAGGGTGGACAGATCAGCCCCAGCATTTT. V usage is TRBV2 and J usage is TRBJ1-5, with 7 bases identical to TRBD1. V lost 4 bases to trimming and J lost 5 bases; unmatched junction nucleotides: 8. Germline V CDR1 and CDR2: SNHLY, FYNNEI. The CDR3 runs to 15 residues.

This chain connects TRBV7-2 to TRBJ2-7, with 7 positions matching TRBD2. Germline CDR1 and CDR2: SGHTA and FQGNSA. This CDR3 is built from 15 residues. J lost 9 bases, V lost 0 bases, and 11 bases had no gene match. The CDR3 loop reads CASSLARTSGVGQYF. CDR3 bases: TGTGCCAGCAGCTTAGCGCGGACTAGTGGCGTCGGGCAGTACTTC.